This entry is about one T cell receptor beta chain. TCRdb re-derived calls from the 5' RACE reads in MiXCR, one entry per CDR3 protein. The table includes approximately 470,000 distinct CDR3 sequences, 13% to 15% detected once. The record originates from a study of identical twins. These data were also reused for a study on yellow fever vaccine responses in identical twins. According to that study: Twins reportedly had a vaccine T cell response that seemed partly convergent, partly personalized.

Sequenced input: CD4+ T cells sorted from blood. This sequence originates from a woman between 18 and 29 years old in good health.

Written as DNA, the CDR3 is TGTGCCAGCAGTTCCCTCGTATGGACAGGTTTATACAATGAGCAGTTCTTC. The encoded protein is CASSSLVWTGLYNEQFF. The genes are TRBV28 and TRBJ2-1; 7 bases agree with TRBD1. CDR3 length: 17 amino acids. Germline-derived CDR1 and CDR2 are MDHEN and SYDVKM. The V gene end was trimmed by 4 bases and the J gene end by 4 bases; junction bases not matched to a gene: 13.